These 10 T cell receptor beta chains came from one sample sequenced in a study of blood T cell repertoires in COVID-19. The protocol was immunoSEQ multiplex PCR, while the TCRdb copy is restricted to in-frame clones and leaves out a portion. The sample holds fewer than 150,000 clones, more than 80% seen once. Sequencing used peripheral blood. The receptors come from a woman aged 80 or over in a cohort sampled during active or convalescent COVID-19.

The CDR3 loop is CATSVRRGGTDTQYF. In nucleotides, the CDR3 is TGTGCCACCAGTGTGAGGCGGGGGGGCACAGATACGCAGTATTTT. The chain has TRBV24-1 and TRBJ2-3; 8 bases line up with TRBD2. Germline V gene data show CDR1 as KGHDR and CDR2 as SFDVKD. With 5 bases clipped from V and 1 base from J, the junction kept 4 bases outside the gene matches. The CDR3 sequence is 15 residues long.

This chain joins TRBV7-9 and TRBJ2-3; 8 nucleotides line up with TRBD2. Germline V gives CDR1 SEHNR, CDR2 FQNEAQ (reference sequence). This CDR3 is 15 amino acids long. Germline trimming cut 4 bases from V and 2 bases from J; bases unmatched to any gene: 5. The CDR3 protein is CASSSAGGTTDTQYF. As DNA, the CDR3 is TGTGCCAGCAGCTCCGCGGGGGGAACCACAGATACGCAGTATTTT.

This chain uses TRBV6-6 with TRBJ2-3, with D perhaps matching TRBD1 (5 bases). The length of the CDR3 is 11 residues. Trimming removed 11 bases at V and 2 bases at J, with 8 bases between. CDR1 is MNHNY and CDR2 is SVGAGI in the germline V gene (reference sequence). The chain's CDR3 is CASGLTDTQYF. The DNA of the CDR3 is TGTGCCTCAGGGCTCACAGATACGCAGTATTTT.

This CDR3 is CASSSGRSGQFF. CDR3 sequence (DNA): TGTGCCAGCAGCTCTGGACGGAGCGGGCAGTTCTTC. The chain recombines TRBV7-9 with TRBJ2-1; tentative D call: TRBD2 (5 bases). The CDR3 covers 12 residues. Germline lookup yields CDR1 SEHNR and CDR2 FQNEAQ (reference sequence). Trimming pared 4 bases from V and 12 bases from J, leaving 13 bases between. The full variable domain, in which reference TRBV7-9 and TRBJ2-1 provide the parts outside the CDR3, is DTGVSQNPRHKITKRGQNVTFRCDPISEHNRLYWYRQTLGQGPEFLTYFQNEAQLEKSRLLSDRFSAERPKGSFSTLEIQRTEQGDSAMYLCASSSGRSGQFFGPGTRLTVL.

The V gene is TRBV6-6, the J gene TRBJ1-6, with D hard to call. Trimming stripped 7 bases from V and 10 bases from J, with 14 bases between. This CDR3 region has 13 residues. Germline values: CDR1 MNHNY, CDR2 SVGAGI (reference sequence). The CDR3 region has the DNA TGTGCCAGCATCCCGGGGTTAACATCACCCCTCCACTTT. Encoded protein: CASIPGLTSPLHF.

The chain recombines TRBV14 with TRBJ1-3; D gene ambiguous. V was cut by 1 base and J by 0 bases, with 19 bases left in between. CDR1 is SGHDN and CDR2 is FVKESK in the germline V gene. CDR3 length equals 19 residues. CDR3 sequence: CASSQAGIIPVGSGNTIYF. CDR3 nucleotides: TGTGCCAGCAGCCAAGCGGGGATAATTCCAGTCGGCTCTGGAAACACCATATATTTT.

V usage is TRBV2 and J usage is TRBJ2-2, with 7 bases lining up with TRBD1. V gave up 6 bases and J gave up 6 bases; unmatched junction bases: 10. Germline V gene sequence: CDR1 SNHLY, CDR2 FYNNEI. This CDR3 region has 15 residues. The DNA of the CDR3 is TGTGCCAGCAGCTTAACAGGGGTAGGAGCCGGGGAGCTGTTTTTT. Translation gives CASSLTGVGAGELFF. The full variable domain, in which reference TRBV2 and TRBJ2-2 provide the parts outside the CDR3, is EPEVTQTPSHQVTQMGQEVILRCVPISNHLYFYWYRQILGQKVEFLVSFYNNEISEKSEIFDDQFSVERPDGSNFTLKIRSTKLEDSAMYFCASSLTGVGAGELFFGEGSRLTVL.

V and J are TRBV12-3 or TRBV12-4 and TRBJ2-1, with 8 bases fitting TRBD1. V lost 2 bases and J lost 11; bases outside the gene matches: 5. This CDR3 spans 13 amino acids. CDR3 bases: TGTGCCAGCAGTTTATCGGACAGGGAAAAGCAGTTCTTC. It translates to CASSLSDREKQFF.

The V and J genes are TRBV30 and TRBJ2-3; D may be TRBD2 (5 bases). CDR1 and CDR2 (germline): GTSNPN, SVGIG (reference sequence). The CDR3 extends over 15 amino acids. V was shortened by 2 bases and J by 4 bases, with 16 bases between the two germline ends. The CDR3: CAWSSDYRRPDTQYF. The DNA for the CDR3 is TGTGCCTGGAGTAGTGACTATCGTCGCCCAGATACGCAGTATTTT.

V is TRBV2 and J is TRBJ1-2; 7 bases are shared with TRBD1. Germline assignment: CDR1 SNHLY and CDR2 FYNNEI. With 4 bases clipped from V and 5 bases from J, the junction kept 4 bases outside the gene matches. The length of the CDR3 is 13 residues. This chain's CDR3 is CASSGDSEYGYTF. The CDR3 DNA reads TGTGCCAGCAGTGGGGACAGTGAGTATGGCTACACCTTC.